This T cell receptor beta chain was found in a study of response to subunit inactivated influenza vaccine. TCRdb used MiXCR to reprocess the RT-PCR reads, holding one entry per CDR3 protein. The sample lists hundreds of thousands of distinct CDR3 sequences; about 11% were seen once. This clonotype was observed a handful of times. CDR1 is SNHLY and CDR2 is FYNNEI in the germline V gene. The CDR3 is 15 amino acids. V shed 4 bases and J 6 bases; nucleotides not matched to a gene: 4. The data also belong to a second study, concerning T cells expressing NK-cell markers. This second report adds: Libraries used 5'RACE template switching adding universal primer site and UMIs. A range of about 1.0-7.0% of CD8+ T cells consisted of dominant NKG2C+ clonotypes in more than five donors.

This chain joins TRBV2 and TRBJ2-2; 11 bases are a match to TRBD2. The clonotype comes from a man aged 50 to 60 who received an inactivated influenza vaccine. Specimen: PBMCs from blood, collected on the day of vaccination. The CDR3 is CASSGGLAAAGELFF. The CDR3, as DNA: TGTGCCAGCAGTGGGGGACTAGCGGCAGCCGGGGAGCTGTTTTTT.